This T cell receptor beta chain emerged from a study of T cells in Graves' hyperthyroidism and ophthalmopathy. Study-wide results and caveats: The model made its ophthalmopathy prediction, and onset followed a median approximately 6 months later. Ophthalmopathy stood apart from stable hyperthyroidism in a 13 V-J model.

This clonotype was found many times. Its antigen remains unknown. Diagnoses used clinical symptoms, serum thyroxine and TRAb, thyroid ultrasound and orbital computed tomography. The PBMCs had their origin in less than 13 ml of fresh peripheral blood. The CDR3 regions of TCR beta were amplified from RNA transcripts. A first-round RT-PCR of the TCR CDR3 used the HTBI primer set. Via MiXCR, TCRdb re-called the multiplex PCR reads, giving one row per CDR3 protein. This sample has around 370,000 distinct CDR3 sequences, with approximately 17% found just once. The clonotype was recovered from a man aged 18 to 29 with Graves' ophthalmopathy. Input material: blood.

The CDR3 region is CASSYGGAGSYEQYF. CDR3 sequence (DNA): TGTGCCAGCAGTTACGGAGGGGCTGGATCCTACGAGCAGTACTTC. The chain carries TRBV6-1 and TRBJ2-7; maybe TRBD2 (6 bases). The CDR3 is 15 amino acids. Germline V gene lookup returns CDR1 MNHNS and CDR2 SASEGT. V lost 5 bases and J 1 base, leaving 15 bases between the germline ends.